This entry lists 24 T cell receptor beta chains sequenced from one sample in a study of T cells after yellow fever vaccination. TCRdb reanalysed the 5' RACE reads using MiXCR and keeps one entry per CDR3 protein. Altogether some 120,000 distinct CDR3 sequences are present, 8.4% being singletons, with the ten largest covering approximately 24%. The sample in question was CD8+ T cells sorted from PBMCs, obtained 45 days after the yellow fever booster vaccination. The receptors originated from a man aged 25-45 years who received the YFV17D yellow fever vaccine.

This clonotype was counted at least ten times. The CDR3 loop reads CASSSGRGGDRYEQYF. CDR3 in DNA: TGTGCCAGCAGCTCGGGACGCGGAGGGGATCGGTACGAGCAGTACTTC. V and J are TRBV7-9 and TRBJ2-7; D is perhaps TRBD2 (6 bases). V gave up 4 bases and J gave up 4 bases, with 20 bases separating them. Germline V gene lookup returns CDR1 SEHNR and CDR2 FQNEAQ (reference sequence). The CDR3 has 16 amino acids.

This clonotype was observed many times. The chain joins TRBV6-1 to TRBJ1-2; the D is unclear. V lost 2 bases, J lost 9 bases, and 10 bases lay in between. Germline V CDR1 and CDR2: MNHNS, SASEGT. This CDR3 region has 12 residues. The CDR3 sequence is CASSEINASYTF. CDR3 sequence (DNA): TGTGCCAGCAGTGAAATCAACGCTAGCTACACCTTC.

This clonotype was counted many times. J is TRBJ1-4 and V is TRBV10-3, with a tentative D call TRBD1 (6 bases). CDR3 length equals 18 residues. Germline V gene data show CDR1 as ENHRY and CDR2 as SYGVKD. With 0 bases removed from V and 3 bases from J, the gap between germline ends came to 17 bases. Here the CDR3 DNA reads TGTGCCATCAGTGAGTCCTGGATTAGGGGGGGAGCTAATGAAAAACTGTTTTTT. Amino acids: CAISESWIRGGANEKLFF.

This clonotype was seen many times. This chain links TRBV27 with TRBJ2-5, with no clear D. Germline-derived CDR1 and CDR2 are MNHEY and SMNVEV (reference sequence). The V end was cut by 3 bases, the J end by 2 bases, with 7 bases between. CDR3 length: 13 residues. The CDR3 coding sequence is TGTGCCAGCAGTTTCGGGCTTCAAGAGACCCAGTACTTC. Translated, it gives CASSFGLQETQYF.

This clonotype occurred many times. The J gene is TRBJ1-3, the V gene TRBV12-3 or TRBV12-4, with D hard to call. CDR3 size: 13 residues. V shed 3 bases and J shed 8 bases, with 11 bases lying between them. Here the CDR3 reads CASSFGPADTIYF. The CDR3 region has the DNA TGTGCCAGCAGTTTCGGGCCGGCGGACACCATATATTTT.

This clonotype was seen repeatedly, ten times or more. The rearrangement links TRBV6-1 to TRBJ2-7; perhaps TRBD1 as D (7 bases). The CDR3 loop spans 13 amino acids. Germline CDR1 MNHNS, CDR2 SASEGT. V lost 10 bases and J 3 bases, leaving 16 bases between the germline ends. The CDR3 sequence is CATHGQEGYEQYF. As DNA, the CDR3 is TGTGCCACACACGGACAGGAGGGCTACGAGCAGTACTTC.

In its sample, this clonotype was seen many times. The rearrangement uses TRBV11-2 and TRBJ2-7; tentative D call: TRBD2 (6 bases). This CDR3 comprises 14 residues. Germline-derived CDR1 and CDR2 are SGHAT and FQNNGV. Between the trimmed V and J ends, which lost 3 bases and 5 bases, there was a span of 14 bases. DNA for the CDR3: TGTGCCAGCAGCTTGGCGGGAATGGTCCACGAGCAGTACTTC. It specifies CASSLAGMVHEQYF.

V usage is TRBV7-6 and J usage is TRBJ2-1, with TRBD2 as a possible D gene (5 bases). Germline V gene lookup returns CDR1 SGHVS and CDR2 FNYEAQ. The CDR3 has 17 residues. Trimming shortened V by 2 bases and J by 0 bases, and 14 bases separated the two germline ends. CDR3 loop: CASSLRGGRSSYNEQFF. CDR3 nucleotide sequence: TGTGCCAGCAGCTTACGTGGCGGGCGCAGCTCCTACAATGAGCAGTTCTTC.

This clonotype appeared many times. The chain couples TRBV27 to TRBJ2-1, with TRBD1 matching over 7 bases. Germline lookup yields CDR1 MNHEY and CDR2 SMNVEV (reference sequence). CDR3 length: 13 amino acids. After removal of 0 bases from V and 9 bases from J, the junction contained 2 bases not matched to a gene. The CDR3 here is CASSLSGQVEQFF. As DNA, the CDR3 is TGTGCCAGCAGTTTATCCGGACAGGTTGAGCAGTTCTTC.

CDR3 sequence: CASSEAQPVDEQYF. For the CDR3, the DNA is TGTGCCAGCAGTGAAGCGCAGCCGGTGGACGAGCAGTACTTC. The V gene is TRBV2, the J gene TRBJ2-7; D not resolved. This CDR3 has 14 amino acids. The germline CDR1 and CDR2 sequences are SNHLY and FYNNEI. Trimming stripped 0 bases from V and 5 bases from J, with 11 bases between.

The V gene is TRBV11-2, the J gene TRBJ2-7, with unresolved D. This CDR3 contains 13 residues. Germline CDR1 SGHAT, CDR2 FQNNGV. V lost 5 bases and J lost 6, with 14 bases in between. CDR3 sequence: CASSPGPHLEQYF. The CDR3 DNA sequence: TGTGCCAGCAGCCCTGGGCCGCATCTCGAGCAGTACTTC.

The chain has TRBV4-2 and TRBJ1-2, with a tentative D call TRBD1 (6 bases). CDR1 is LGHNA, CDR2 YNFKEQ, per germline. The CDR3 contains 14 residues. V lost 0 bases and J 6 bases, leaving 11 bases between the germline ends. The CDR3 region has the DNA TGTGCCAGCAGCCAAGAAACAGGGTTGGATGGCTACACCTTC. Translation gives CASSQETGLDGYTF.

This clonotype was found many times. CDR3 DNA sequence: TGCAGTGCTAGACCGCCCCTCCAGGCAGAGCAGTTCTTC. It codes for CSARPPLQAEQFF. The V call is TRBV20-1, the J call TRBJ2-1; D uncertain. CDR3 length: 13 amino acids. V was clipped by 2 bases and J by 10 bases, with 15 bases between them. Per the germline V gene, CDR1 is DFQATT and CDR2 is SNEGSKA (reference sequence).

The chain links TRBV5-1 to TRBJ2-1; D is unresolved. The germline V gene has CDR1 SGHRS and CDR2 YFSETQ. Trimming pared 6 bases from V and 3 bases from J, leaving 16 bases between. CDR3 length: 15 residues. The CDR3 reads CASTESVGFYNEQFF. DNA of the CDR3: TGCGCCAGCACGGAGTCGGTGGGGTTCTACAATGAGCAGTTCTTC.

This rearrangement joins TRBV27 to TRBJ2-1; 8 bases agree with TRBD1. This CDR3 region has 16 residues. CDR1 is MNHEY, CDR2 SMNVEV, per germline (reference sequence). V lost 8 bases, J lost 6 bases, and 15 bases stayed unmatched. Here the CDR3 DNA reads TGTGCCAGCGGTACACACCAGGGGGCTGTTTTCAATGAGCAGTTCTTC. Translating gives CASGTHQGAVFNEQFF.

This clonotype has only a few counts. The V gene is TRBV16, the J gene TRBJ1-4, with 8 nucleotides matching TRBD1. Germline-derived CDR1 and CDR2 are KGHSY and FQNENV. V was pared by 2 bases and J by 5 bases, with 7 bases of the junction left unmatched. CDR3 length: 16 residues. The CDR3 sequence: CASSQMGQDTNEKLFF. In DNA form, the CDR3 reads TGTGCCAGCAGCCAAATGGGACAGGATACCAATGAAAAACTGTTTTTT.

This clonotype was picked up a small number of times. This chain uses TRBV5-1 with TRBJ2-1; D is uncertain. V was clipped by 0 bases and J by 0 bases, with 7 bases between them. CDR1 and CDR2 (germline): SGHRS, YFSETQ. The CDR3 has 15 amino acids. Here the CDR3 DNA reads TGCGCCAGCAGCTTGGAATGGAGCTCCTACAATGAGCAGTTCTTC. It specifies CASSLEWSSYNEQFF.

This clonotype was detected ten times or more. V is TRBV29-1 and J is TRBJ2-7; D is unresolved. The V and J ends lost 7 bases and 7 bases respectively, with 23 bases between them. CDR3 size: 14 residues. Germline CDR1 and CDR2: SQVTM and ANQGSEA. The DNA for the CDR3 is TGCAGCGCGACAAGTAGCATGCCCTCAGGAGAGCAGTACTTC. It codes for CSATSSMPSGEQYF.

In this sample, this clonotype turned up many times. The V call is TRBV12-3 or TRBV12-4, the J call TRBJ2-3, with TRBD1 matching over 8 bases. The CDR3 has 14 amino acids. Trimming removed 5 bases from V and 2 bases from J; junction bases left unmatched: 3. CDR3 DNA sequence: TGTGCCAGCAGTCGACAGGGGTCCACAGATACGCAGTATTTT. This gives the protein CASSRQGSTDTQYF.

In its sample, this clonotype was seen a few times. The rearrangement joins TRBV5-5 to TRBJ2-2, with 12 bases lining up with TRBD2. There are 17 residues in the CDR3. The germline CDR1 and CDR2 sequences are SGHKS and YYEKEE (reference sequence). Trimming took 0 bases from V and 4 from J; bases not matched to a gene: 4. The CDR3 nucleotides are TGTGCCAGCAGCTTGGGACTAGCGGGAGTGGGCACCGGGGAGCTGTTTTTT. It yields the protein CASSLGLAGVGTGELFF.

The genes are TRBV2 and TRBJ2-1; 8 positions match TRBD1. CDR3 length: 14 amino acids. J was trimmed by 15 bases and V by 2 bases; bases with no gene match: 12. From germline, CDR1 is SNHLY and CDR2 FYNNEI. This CDR3 is CASSENPPGTGWFF. In nucleotides, the CDR3 is TGTGCCAGCAGTGAAAATCCCCCCGGGACAGGCTGGTTCTTC.

Many counts were recorded for this clonotype. The rearrangement joins TRBV10-3 to TRBJ1-1; D unresolved. Trimming removed 7 bases from V and 0 bases from J, with 12 bases in between. This CDR3 is built from 14 residues. CDR1 is ENHRY and CDR2 is SYGVKD in the germline V gene. CDR3: CAIKQGQLNTEAFF. The CDR3 nucleotides are TGTGCCATCAAACAAGGTCAATTGAACACTGAAGCTTTCTTT.

This sequence joins TRBV29-1 and TRBJ2-3; possible D gene TRBD1, 6 bases. The CDR3 contains 14 residues. Trimming pared 1 base from V and 1 base from J, leaving 9 bases between. Per the germline V gene, CDR1 is SQVTM and CDR2 is ANQGSEA. The DNA of the CDR3 is TGCAGCGTTGAAGGGGGGCAGGGCACAGATACGCAGTATTTT. It is translated as CSVEGGQGTDTQYF.

The CDR3 DNA sequence: TGTGCCAGCAGCAACCGGGACAGGGGTTACACTGAAGCTTTCTTT. It yields the protein CASSNRDRGYTEAFF. The V call is TRBV7-2, the J call TRBJ1-1, with TRBD1 matching over 10 bases. CDR3 length equals 15 residues. J lost 3 bases, V lost 5 bases, and 6 bases had no gene match. The germline V gene has CDR1 SGHTA and CDR2 FQGNSA.